These 10 T cell receptor beta chains were all obtained from the same sample, sequenced in a study of vaccination effects on CD4 cells after COVID-19. CD4+ T cells were isolated after nine to ten days of culture. Everyone in the study got two shots of either the BNT162b2 or mRNA-1273 vaccine. No antigen has been assigned to these receptors. Sequencing used immunoSEQ multiplex PCR; TCRdb keeps in-frame clones, though not all of them. The sample shows 45,000 or so clones, about three quarters of them seen only once. The sequences come from CD4+ T cells from PBMCs cultured without peptide, collected after COVID-19 vaccination. Every receptor here comes from a human donor who received a COVID-19 vaccine.

The chain uses TRBV7-8 and TRBJ1-2, with no clear D. The CDR3 has 12 amino acids. Germline V gene sequence: CDR1 SGHVS, CDR2 FQNEAQ. V was trimmed by 5 bases and J by 4 bases, leaving 8 bases between them. Here the CDR3 DNA reads TGTGCCAGCAGCCCTGACACCTATGGCTACACCTTC. It translates to CASSPDTYGYTF.

This sequence joins TRBV25-1 and TRBJ2-1, with 7 bases lining up with TRBD2. The germline CDR1 and CDR2 sequences are MGHDK and SYGVNS. The V and J ends lost 6 bases and 9 bases, in that order; junction bases with no gene match: 20. This CDR3 contains 17 residues. The CDR3 loop reads CASSGWVVRESKGEQFF. CDR3 DNA: TGTGCCAGCAGCGGTTGGGTTGTGCGGGAGAGTAAGGGTGAGCAGTTCTTC.

The V and J genes are TRBV5-4 and TRBJ2-7, with 11 bases aligning to TRBD2. Germline CDR1 reads SGHNT; CDR2 reads YYREEE (reference sequence). Germline trimming cut 0 bases from V and 6 bases from J; bases unmatched to any gene: 2. This CDR3 region has 14 residues. The CDR3 loop reads CASSLALAGGEQYF. CDR3 coding DNA: TGTGCCAGCAGCTTGGCCCTAGCGGGAGGCGAGCAGTACTTC. The full variable domain, in which reference TRBV5-4 and TRBJ2-7 provide the parts outside the CDR3, is ETGVTQSPTHLIKTRGQQVTLRCSSQSGHNTVSWYQQALGQGPQFIFQYYREEENGRGNFPPRFSGLQFPNYSSELNVNALELDDSALYLCASSLALAGGEQYFGPGTRLTVT.

The chain couples TRBV5-1 to TRBJ2-7, with a tentative D call TRBD1 (6 bases). Trimming removed 5 bases at V and 0 bases at J, with 9 bases between. Germline V gene data show CDR1 as SGHRS and CDR2 as YFSETQ. The CDR3 length is 13 residues. The CDR3 loop reads CASRQGSSYEQYF. CDR3 coding DNA: TGCGCCAGCAGGCAGGGGAGCTCCTACGAGCAGTACTTC. Using reference TRBV5-1 and TRBJ2-7 for the parts outside the CDR3, the full variable domain is KAGVTQTPRYLIKTRGQQVTLSCSPISGHRSVSWYQQTPGQGLQFLFEYFSETQRNKGNFPGRFSGRQFSNSRSEMNVSTLELGDSALYLCASRQGSSYEQYFGPGTRLTVT.

The chain carries TRBV5-1 and TRBJ2-7, with 7 bases lining up with TRBD2. Germline-derived CDR1 and CDR2 are SGHRS and YFSETQ. Trimming took 7 bases from V and 2 from J; bases not matched to a gene: 12. This CDR3 has 15 residues. The CDR3 DNA is TGCGCCAGCGCCATAATAGCGGGTGAAACCTACGAGCAGTACTTC. Translating it yields CASAIIAGETYEQYF.

This clone has just a few counts. The gene calls are TRBV11-3 and TRBJ1-6, with D perhaps matching TRBD1 (5 bases). V gave up 3 bases and J gave up 6 bases, with 9 bases separating them. The CDR3 is made up of 14 amino acids. Germline lookup yields CDR1 SGHNT and CDR2 YENEEA. The CDR3 bases are TGTGCCAGCAGCTTCGACAGTATTAATTCACCCCTCCACTTT. It specifies CASSFDSINSPLHF.

This clone was counted a few times. The V call is TRBV2, the J call TRBJ1-1; 8 bases are shared with TRBD1. The CDR3 loop spans 15 amino acids. The J segment lost 1 base and the V segment lost 3 bases, leaving 4 bases of the junction unmatched. Germline V gene sequence: CDR1 SNHLY, CDR2 FYNNEI. The CDR3 DNA follows: TGTGCCAGCAGTGACTTGGGGACAGGGAACACTGAAGCTTTCTTT. This encodes CASSDLGTGNTEAFF. Together with reference TRBV2 and TRBJ1-1, the CDR3 gives the full variable domain: EPEVTQTPSHQVTQMGQEVILRCVPISNHLYFYWYRQILGQKVEFLVSFYNNEISEKSEIFDDQFSVERPDGSNFTLKIRSTKLEDSAMYFCASSDLGTGNTEAFFGQGTRLTVV.

This chain links TRBV2 with TRBJ1-4; TRBD1 agrees at 10 bases. Per the germline V gene, CDR1 is SNHLY and CDR2 is FYNNEI. V was clipped by 10 bases and J by 6 bases; unmatched bases: 8. The CDR3 covers 14 residues. The CDR3 DNA reads as TGTGCCATAGCCACCGGGACAGGGGATGAAAAACTGTTTTTT. Its translation: CAIATGTGDEKLFF.

This sequence joins TRBV5-1 and TRBJ2-7; 10 bases are shared with TRBD2. J lost 4 bases, V lost 1 base, and 5 bases had no gene match. The CDR3 is 15 amino acids. Germline CDR1 reads SGHRS; CDR2 reads YFSETQ. The CDR3 DNA follows: TGCGCCAGCAGCTTGTTGGCTAGCGGGAGATACGAGCAGTACTTC. As protein: CASSLLASGRYEQYF.

The V call is TRBV19, the J call TRBJ2-7; 10 positions agree with TRBD1. Germline CDR1 and CDR2: LNHDA and SQIVND (reference sequence). This CDR3 contains 16 residues. V trimming: 4 bases; J trimming: 6 bases; junction bases outside the gene matches: 12. The CDR3 reads CASSRPGDRGKSEQYF. The CDR3 bases are TGTGCCAGTAGTAGGCCGGGGGACAGGGGAAAATCCGAGCAGTACTTC.